Listed here is a single T cell receptor (beta chain). As yet, its antigen is unknown. CDR3 length equals 17 residues. Germline-derived CDR1 and CDR2 are LGHNA and YNFKEQ. The germline V and J ends were trimmed by 0 bases and 4 bases, with 19 bases remaining between them. This sample was taken from a study of CD4 T cells in relation to SARS-CoV-2 and coronaviruses. As for the study in general: TCR beta CDR3s were sequenced after 10-day antigen culture of PBMCs. Patient ages ranged from 21 to 72, median 38.

Roughly 100,000 naive or memory CD4+ cells were cultured with CEF peptides for more than nine days. Using immunoSEQ multiplex PCR, the repertoire was profiled, and TCRdb retains in-frame clones only, with some absent. The data hold roughly 30,000 clones, with more than 75% observed a single time. The chain carries TRBV4-2 and TRBJ2-7; tentative D call: TRBD2 (6 bases). Sequenced input: memory CD4+ T cells from PBMCs, cultured in vitro. The TCR sequence derives from an adult with COVID-19. CDR3 DNA: TGTGCCAGCAGCCAAGACGGCGGGGAGTACCGAATTTACGAGCAGTACTTC. It encodes CASSQDGGEYRIYEQYF.